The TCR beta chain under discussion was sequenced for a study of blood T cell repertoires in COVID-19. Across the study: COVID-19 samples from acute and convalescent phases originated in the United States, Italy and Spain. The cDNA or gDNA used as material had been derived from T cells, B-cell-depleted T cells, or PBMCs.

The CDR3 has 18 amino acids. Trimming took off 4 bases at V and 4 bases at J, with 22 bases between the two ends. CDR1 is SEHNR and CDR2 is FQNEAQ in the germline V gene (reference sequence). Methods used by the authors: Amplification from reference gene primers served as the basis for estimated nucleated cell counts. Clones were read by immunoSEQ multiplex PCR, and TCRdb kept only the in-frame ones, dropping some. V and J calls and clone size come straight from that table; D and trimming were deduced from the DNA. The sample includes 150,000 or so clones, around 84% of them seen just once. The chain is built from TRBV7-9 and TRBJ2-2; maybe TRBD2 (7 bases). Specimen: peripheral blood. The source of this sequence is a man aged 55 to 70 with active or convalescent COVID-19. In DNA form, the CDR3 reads TGTGCCAGCAGCTCCCTCCGGGGGGCGGGCTACGGCACCGGGGAGCTGTTTTTT. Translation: CASSSLRGAGYGTGELFF.